The 10 T cell receptor beta chains below were found in one sample sequenced in a study of blood T cells in healthy people across ages. PCR was performed a second time for about 7 to 12 cycles using a sample-barcoded 5' primer and a J-beta primer mix. MiXCR, run by TCRdb on the 5' RACE reads, gives a single entry per CDR3 protein. This table holds about 670,000 distinct CDR3 sequences, about 51% found once. The sequenced sample consisted of blood. The receptors here all came from a woman older than 75 in good health.

This clonotype was seen many times. The gene calls are TRBV7-3 and TRBJ2-2; 11 bases fit TRBD2. The CDR3 has 16 amino acids. With 4 bases clipped from V and 6 bases from J, the junction kept 7 bases outside the gene matches. Germline V CDR1 and CDR2: SGHTA, FQGTGA. The CDR3, as DNA: TGTGCCAGCAGCTCAACTAGCGGGAGAGCGGCCGGGGAGCTGTTTTTT. It is translated as CASSSTSGRAAGELFF.

This sequence joins TRBV7-3 and TRBJ2-1; D uncertain. V lost 5 bases to trimming and J lost 6 bases, with 8 bases between them. CDR1 and CDR2 from the germline V gene are SGHTA and FQGTGA. The CDR3 is made up of 12 amino acids. CDR3 amino acids: CASSPEVNEQFF. CDR3 DNA: TGTGCCAGCAGCCCCGAGGTCAATGAGCAGTTCTTC.

In its sample, this clonotype was seen many times. V gene TRBV5-1 combines with J gene TRBJ2-5; the D is unclear. The CDR3 totals 13 residues. Trimming stripped 3 bases from V and 1 base from J, with 7 bases between. Germline lookup yields CDR1 SGHRS and CDR2 YFSETQ. The DNA for the CDR3 is TGCGCCAGCAGCTGGCGAGTCCAAGAGACCCAGTACTTC. Protein product: CASSWRVQETQYF. Complete variable domain (other parts from reference TRBV5-1 and TRBJ2-5): KAGVTQTPRYLIKTRGQQVTLSCSPISGHRSVSWYQQTPGQGLQFLFEYFSETQRNKGNFPGRFSGRQFSNSRSEMNVSTLELGDSALYLCASSWRVQETQYFGPGTRLLVL.

V and J are TRBV29-1 and TRBJ2-1; 8 bases line up with TRBD2. The CDR3 has 14 residues. The germline V gene encodes CDR1 SQVTM and CDR2 ANQGSEA. V shed 8 bases, J shed 2 bases, and the junction held 8 bases outside the gene matches. The CDR3, as DNA: TGCAGCCTTTCGGGCGGGGGGACCTACAATGAGCAGTTCTTC. Encoded protein: CSLSGGGTYNEQFF.

This chain links TRBV20-1 with TRBJ2-3, with D possibly being TRBD1 (5 bases). Germline V CDR1 and CDR2: DFQATT, SNEGSKA (reference sequence). Trimming removed 3 bases at V and 2 bases at J, with 15 bases between. The CDR3 length is 15 residues. Here the CDR3 DNA reads TGCAGTGCTAGTAGGGGTATAACTGCCACAGATACGCAGTATTTT. This gives the protein CSASRGITATDTQYF.

This chain links TRBV27 with TRBJ1-5; TRBD1 aligns across 7 bases. The CDR3 consists of 15 residues. In germline, CDR1 is MNHEY, CDR2 SMNVEV (reference sequence). The junction had 8 bases not matched to a gene; V was cut back by 3 bases and J by 6 bases. CDR3: CASSFGRGEGQPQHF. The CDR3 bases are TGTGCCAGCAGTTTCGGCAGGGGGGAGGGTCAGCCCCAGCATTTT.

The chain has TRBV10-3 and TRBJ1-5; D call uncertain. The CDR3 extends over 13 amino acids. CDR1 is ENHRY and CDR2 is SYGVKD in the germline V gene. V gave up 6 bases and J gave up 5 bases, with 11 bases separating them. CDR3 residues: CAIRRDLDQPQHF. In DNA, the CDR3 is TGTGCCATCAGGAGGGATTTGGATCAGCCCCAGCATTTT.

The sample holds many counts of this clonotype. The V gene is TRBV29-1, the J gene TRBJ1-5; 7 nucleotides agree with TRBD1. Germline CDR1 reads SQVTM; CDR2 reads ANQGSEA. The CDR3 runs 12 residues. The V segment lost 7 bases and the J segment 4 bases; nucleotides outside the gene matches: 4. CDR3 DNA sequence: TGCAGCGCCGGGGACAGTAATCAGCCCCAGCATTTT. Its translation: CSAGDSNQPQHF.

This chain links TRBV12-5 with TRBJ2-1; D is unclear. TRBJ2-7 matches the DNA end more closely, so the J call is doubtful. CDR1 and CDR2 from the germline V gene are LGHNT and FRNRAP. The CDR3 totals 13 residues. CDR3 amino acids: CASGSPTYNGQYF. CDR3 nucleotide sequence: TGTGCTAGTGGTTCCCCCACCTACAATGGGCAGTACTTC.

This chain links TRBV24-1 with TRBJ2-1; D is ambiguous. CDR1 is KGHDR and CDR2 is SFDVKD in the germline V gene. This CDR3 has 14 residues. Trimming left V 2 bases short and J 6 bases short, with 10 bases between. The DNA of the CDR3 is TGTGCCACCAGTGATTCGACGGTCCTCAATGAGCAGTTCTTC. It encodes CATSDSTVLNEQFF.